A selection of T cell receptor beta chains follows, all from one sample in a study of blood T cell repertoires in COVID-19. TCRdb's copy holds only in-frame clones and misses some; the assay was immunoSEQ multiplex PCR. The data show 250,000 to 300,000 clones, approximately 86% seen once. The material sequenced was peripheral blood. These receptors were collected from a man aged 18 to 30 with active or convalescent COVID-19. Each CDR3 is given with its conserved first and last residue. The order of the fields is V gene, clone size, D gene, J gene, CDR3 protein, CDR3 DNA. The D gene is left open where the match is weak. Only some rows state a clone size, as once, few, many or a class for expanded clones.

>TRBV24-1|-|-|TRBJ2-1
CATSDSFRGSYNEQFF
TGTGCCACCAGTGATAGCTTCCGCGGCTCCTACAATGAGCAGTTCTTC
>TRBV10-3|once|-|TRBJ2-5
CAIMEQETQYF
TGTGCCATCATGGAGCAAGAGACCCAGTACTTC
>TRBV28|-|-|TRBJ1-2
CASDGANYGYTF
TGTGCCAGCGACGGAGCTAACTATGGCTACACCTTC
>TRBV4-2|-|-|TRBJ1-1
CASSHTGGTEAFF
TGTGCCAGCAGCCACACGGGGGGCACTGAAGCTTTCTTT
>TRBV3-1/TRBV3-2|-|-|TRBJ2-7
CASSQSSDYEQYF
TGTGCCAGCAGCCAGTCTAGCGACTACGAGCAGTACTTC
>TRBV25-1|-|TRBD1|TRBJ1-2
CASTPGQGPPSYGYTF
TGTGCCAGCACTCCGGGACAGGGTCCCCCTTCATATGGCTACACCTTC
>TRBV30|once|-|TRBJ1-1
CAWNPGPNTEAFF
TGTGCCTGGAACCCAGGGCCGAACACTGAAGCTTTCTTT
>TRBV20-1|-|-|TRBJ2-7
CSASLGADSSYEQYF
TGCAGTGCTAGTTTGGGAGCGGATAGCTCCTACGAGCAGTACTTC
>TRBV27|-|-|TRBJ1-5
CASRAGLNQPQHF
TGTGCCAGCAGGGCAGGGCTCAATCAGCCCCAGCATTTT
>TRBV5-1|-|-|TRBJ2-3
CASSTASVKSTDTQYF
TGCGCCAGCAGCACGGCTAGCGTAAAGAGCACAGATACGCAGTATTTT
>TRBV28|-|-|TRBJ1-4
CASSLRQIEKLFF
TGTGCCAGCAGTTTACGACAGATTGAAAAACTGTTTTTT
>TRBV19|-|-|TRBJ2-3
CASRLGTAQYF
TGTGCCAGTAGGCTTGGCACCGCGCAGTATTTT
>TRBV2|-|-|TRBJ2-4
CASNPGLNIQYF
TGTGCCAGCAATCCGGGACTAAACATTCAGTACTTC
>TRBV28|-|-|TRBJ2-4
CASSLGGDGNIQYF
TGTGCCAGCAGTCTAGGGGGAGACGGAAACATTCAGTACTTC
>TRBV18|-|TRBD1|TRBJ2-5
CASSPNSQGAFGETQYF
TGTGCCAGCTCACCTAATTCACAGGGGGCGTTTGGAGAGACCCAGTACTTC
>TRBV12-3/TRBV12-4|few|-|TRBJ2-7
CASSWASSYEQYF
TGTGCCAGCAGTTGGGCCAGCTCCTACGAGCAGTACTTC
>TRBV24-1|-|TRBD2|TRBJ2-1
CATQLGGVVNEQFF
TGTGCCACCCAACTGGGGGGGGTCGTCAATGAGCAGTTCTTC
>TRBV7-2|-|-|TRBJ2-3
CASSSPPDTQYF
TGTGCCAGCAGCTCCCCTCCGGATACGCAGTATTTT
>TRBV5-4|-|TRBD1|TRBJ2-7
CASSSRGQGVVEQYF
TGTGCCAGCAGCTCCCGAGGACAGGGCGTAGTCGAGCAGTACTTC
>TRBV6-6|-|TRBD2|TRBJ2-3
CASSKRGGNTDTQYF
TGTGCCAGCAGTAAGCGCGGGGGGAACACAGATACGCAGTATTTT
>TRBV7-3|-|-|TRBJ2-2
CASMGGTGELFF
TGTGCCAGCATGGGGGGAACCGGGGAGCTGTTTTTT
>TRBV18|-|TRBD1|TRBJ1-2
CASSPGTGLHYGYTF
TGTGCCAGCTCACCTGGGACAGGACTGCACTATGGCTACACCTTC
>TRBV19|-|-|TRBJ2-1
CASSFLADEQFF
TGTGCCAGTAGTTTTCTAGCCGATGAGCAGTTCTTC
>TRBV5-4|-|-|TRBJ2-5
CASSSRDSMGTQYF
TGTGCCAGCAGCTCACGGGACTCCATGGGGACCCAGTACTTC
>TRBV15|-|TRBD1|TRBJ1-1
CATSRDSGQGALAEAFF
TGTGCCACCAGCAGAGATTCCGGACAGGGGGCCCTCGCTGAAGCTTTCTTT
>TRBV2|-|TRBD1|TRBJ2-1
CASSVITGGMGEQFF
TGTGCCAGCAGTGTGATCACAGGGGGAATGGGTGAGCAGTTCTTC
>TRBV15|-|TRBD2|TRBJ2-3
CATRESGSGTDTQYF
TGTGCCACCAGAGAGAGCGGGAGCGGGACAGATACGCAGTATTTT
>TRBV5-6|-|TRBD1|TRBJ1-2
CASGTGGGNGYGYTF
TGTGCCAGCGGAACAGGGGGTGGTAACGGCTATGGCTACACCTTC
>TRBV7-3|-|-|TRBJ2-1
CASSLWSTEQFF
TGTGCCAGCAGCTTATGGTCTACTGAGCAGTTCTTC
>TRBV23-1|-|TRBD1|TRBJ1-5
CASSHGQGTGNQPQHF
TGCGCCAGCAGTCACGGACAGGGGACGGGCAATCAGCCCCAGCATTTT
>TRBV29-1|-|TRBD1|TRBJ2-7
CSVETGAYEQYF
TGCAGCGTTGAGACAGGGGCCTACGAGCAGTACTTC
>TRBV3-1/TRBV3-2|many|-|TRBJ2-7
CASSPDYYSYEQYF
TGTGCCAGCAGCCCGGACTACTACTCCTACGAGCAGTACTTC
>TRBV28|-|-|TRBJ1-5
CASSLGESGQPQHF
TGTGCCAGCAGTTTAGGAGAATCCGGGCAGCCCCAGCATTTT
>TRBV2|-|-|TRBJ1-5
CASVRDSNQPQHF
TGTGCCAGCGTCAGGGATAGCAATCAGCCCCAGCATTTT
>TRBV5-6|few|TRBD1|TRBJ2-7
CASSPDGTGLYEQYF
TGTGCCAGCAGCCCGGACGGGACAGGCCTCTACGAGCAGTACTTC
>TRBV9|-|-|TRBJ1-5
CASSVEAGLNQPQHF
TGTGCCAGCAGCGTAGAGGCAGGGTTGAATCAGCCCCAGCATTTT
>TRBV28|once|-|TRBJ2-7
CASLPIGVNYYEQYF
TGTGCCAGCCTACCGATAGGGGTCAACTACTACGAGCAGTACTTC
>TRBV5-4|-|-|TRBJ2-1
CAASLASNEQFF
TGTGCCGCCAGTCTAGCGTCCAATGAGCAGTTCTTC
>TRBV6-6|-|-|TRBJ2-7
CASSYDVWSEQYF
TGTGCCAGCAGTTACGACGTCTGGAGCGAGCAGTACTTC
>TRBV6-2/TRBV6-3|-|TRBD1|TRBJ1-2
CASNPTGIYGYTF
TGTGCCAGCAACCCGACAGGGATCTATGGCTACACCTTC
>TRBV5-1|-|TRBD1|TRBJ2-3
CASSQGSGTGTDTQYF
TGCGCCAGCAGCCAAGGTTCCGGGACAGGGACAGATACGCAGTATTTT
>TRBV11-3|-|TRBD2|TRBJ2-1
CASSPGLAGVNEQFF
TGTGCCAGCAGCCCTGGACTAGCGGGGGTCAATGAGCAGTTCTTC
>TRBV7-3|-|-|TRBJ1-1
CASSLQASRGTEAFF
TGTGCCAGCAGCTTACAGGCGTCACGTGGCACTGAAGCTTTCTTT
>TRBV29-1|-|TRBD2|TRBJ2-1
CSVRSGRSDNEQFF
TGCAGCGTCCGGAGCGGGAGGTCTGACAATGAGCAGTTCTTC
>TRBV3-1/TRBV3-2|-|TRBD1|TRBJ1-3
CASSPSGQGNTIYF
TGTGCCAGCAGCCCATCGGGACAGGGAAACACCATATATTTT
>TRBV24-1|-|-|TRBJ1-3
CATSVIGNGRNTIYF
TGTGCCACCAGTGTGATCGGGAATGGTCGAAACACCATATATTTT
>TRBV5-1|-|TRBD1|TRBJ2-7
CASSQLPAGTESGEQYF
TGCGCCAGCAGCCAACTCCCTGCCGGGACAGAGTCCGGCGAGCAGTACTTC
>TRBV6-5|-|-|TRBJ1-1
CASSYSQNEAFF
TGTGCCAGCAGTTACTCACAGAATGAAGCTTTCTTT
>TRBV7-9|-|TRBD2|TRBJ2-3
CASSPLAGGLSTDTQYF
TGTGCCAGCAGCCCACTAGCGGGGGGCCTCAGCACAGATACGCAGTATTTT
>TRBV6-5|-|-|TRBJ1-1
CASMKGGTEAFF
TGTGCCAGCATGAAAGGGGGCACTGAAGCTTTCTTT
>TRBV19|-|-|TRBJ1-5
CASSPDYSNQPQHF
TGTGCCAGTAGTCCAGATTATAGCAATCAGCCCCAGCATTTT
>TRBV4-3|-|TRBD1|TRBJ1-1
CASSHDRDSIFTEAFF
TGCGCCAGCAGCCATGACCGGGACAGTATCTTCACTGAAGCTTTCTTT
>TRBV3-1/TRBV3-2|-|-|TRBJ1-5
CASSLGQHNQPQHF
TGTGCCAGCAGCCTCGGACAGCACAATCAGCCCCAGCATTTT
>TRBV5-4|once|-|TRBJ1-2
CASSLGGEANYGYTF
TGTGCCAGCAGCTTGGGCGGGGAGGCGAACTATGGCTACACCTTC
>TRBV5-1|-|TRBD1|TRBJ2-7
CASSFVGGTGNSYEQYF
TGCGCCAGCAGCTTCGTGGGTGGGACAGGGAACTCCTACGAGCAGTACTTC
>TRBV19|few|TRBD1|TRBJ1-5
CASNPGQGVSFGNQPQHF
TGTGCCAGTAACCCGGGACAGGGTGTATCGTTCGGCAATCAGCCCCAGCATTTT
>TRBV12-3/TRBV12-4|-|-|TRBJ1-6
CASSSNQNSPLHF
TGTGCCAGCAGCTCGAATCAGAATTCACCCCTCCACTTT
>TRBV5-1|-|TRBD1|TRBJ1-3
CASSTGTGGHTIYF
TGCGCCAGCAGCACCGGGACAGGGGGACACACCATATATTTT
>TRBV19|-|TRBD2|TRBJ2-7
CASSISPVQGGHEQYF
TGTGCCAGTAGTATATCCCCCGTTCAGGGAGGGCACGAGCAGTACTTC